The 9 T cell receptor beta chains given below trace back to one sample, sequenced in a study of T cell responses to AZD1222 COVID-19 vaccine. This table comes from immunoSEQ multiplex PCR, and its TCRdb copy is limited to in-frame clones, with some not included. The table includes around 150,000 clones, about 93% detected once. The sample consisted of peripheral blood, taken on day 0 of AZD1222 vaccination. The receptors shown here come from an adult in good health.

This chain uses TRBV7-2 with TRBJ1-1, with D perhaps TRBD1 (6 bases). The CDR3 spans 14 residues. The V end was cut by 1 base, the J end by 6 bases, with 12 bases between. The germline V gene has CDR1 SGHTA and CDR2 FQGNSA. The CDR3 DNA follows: TGTGCCAGCAGCTTAGTGGGGGGCTCGGCTGAAGCTTTCTTT. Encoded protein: CASSLVGGSAEAFF.

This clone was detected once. CDR3 loop: CAWRPGHNEQFF. The CDR3, as DNA: TGTGCCTGGAGGCCCGGGCACAATGAGCAGTTCTTC. The chain uses TRBV30 and TRBJ2-1; D ambiguous. Germline CDR1 and CDR2: GTSNPN and SVGIG (reference sequence). The CDR3 sequence is 12 residues long. Trimming pared 3 bases from V and 5 bases from J, leaving 8 bases between.

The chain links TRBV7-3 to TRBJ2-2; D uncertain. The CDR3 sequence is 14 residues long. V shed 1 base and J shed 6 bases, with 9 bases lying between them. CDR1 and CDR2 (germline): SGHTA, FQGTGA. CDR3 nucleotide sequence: TGTGCCAGCAGCTTAATACACGGCGCCGGGGAGCTGTTTTTT. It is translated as CASSLIHGAGELFF.

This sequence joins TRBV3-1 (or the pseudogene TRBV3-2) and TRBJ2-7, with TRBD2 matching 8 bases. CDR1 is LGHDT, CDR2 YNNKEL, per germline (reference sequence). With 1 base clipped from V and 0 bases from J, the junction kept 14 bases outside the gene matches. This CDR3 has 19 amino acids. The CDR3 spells CASSQAGGPFLRISYEQYV. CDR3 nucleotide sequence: TGTGCCAGCAGCCAAGCGGGAGGGCCTTTTTTACGGATCTCCTACGAGCAGTACGTC.

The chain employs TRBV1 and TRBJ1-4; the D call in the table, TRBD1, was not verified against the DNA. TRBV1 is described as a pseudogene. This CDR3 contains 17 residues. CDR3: CTSSQDPRGPTNEKLFF. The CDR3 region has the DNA TGCACCAGCAGCCAAGATCCCAGGGGGCCAACAAATGAAAAACTGTTTTTT.

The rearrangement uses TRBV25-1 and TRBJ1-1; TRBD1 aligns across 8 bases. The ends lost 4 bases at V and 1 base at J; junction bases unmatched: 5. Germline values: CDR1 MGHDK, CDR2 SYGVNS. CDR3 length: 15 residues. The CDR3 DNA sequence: TGTGCCAGCAGTGGGCAGGGGGCTCGGAACACTGAAGCTTTCTTT. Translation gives CASSGQGARNTEAFF. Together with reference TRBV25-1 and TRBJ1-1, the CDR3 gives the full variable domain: EADIYQTPRYLVIGTGKKITLECSQTMGHDKMYWYQQDPGMELHLIHYSYGVNSTEKGDLSSESTVSRIRTEHFPLTLESARPSHTSQYLCASSGQGARNTEAFFGQGTRLTVV.

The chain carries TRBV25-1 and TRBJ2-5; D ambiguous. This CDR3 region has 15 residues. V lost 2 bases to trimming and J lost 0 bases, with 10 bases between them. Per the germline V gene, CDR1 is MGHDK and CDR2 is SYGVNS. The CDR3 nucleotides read TGTGCCAGCAGTGAAACTTCGGCGGACCAAGAGACCCAGTACTTC. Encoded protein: CASSETSADQETQYF.

The chain's CDR3 is CSASSAGGSSYNEQFF. The DNA of the CDR3 is TGCAGTGCTAGTTCTGCGGGGGGGAGCTCCTACAATGAGCAGTTCTTC. The V and J genes are TRBV20-1 and TRBJ2-1; 9 bases align to TRBD2. Germline CDR1 DFQATT, CDR2 SNEGSKA (reference sequence). V was pared by 3 bases and J by 0 bases, with 6 bases of the junction left unmatched. CDR3 length: 16 residues.

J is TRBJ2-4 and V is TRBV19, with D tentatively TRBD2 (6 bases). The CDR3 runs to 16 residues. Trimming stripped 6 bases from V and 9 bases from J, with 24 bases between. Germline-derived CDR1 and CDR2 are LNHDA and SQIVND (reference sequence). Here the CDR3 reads CASSAGLQNQQGIQYF. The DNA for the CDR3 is TGTGCCAGTAGCGCCGGACTACAGAACCAGCAGGGCATTCAGTACTTC.